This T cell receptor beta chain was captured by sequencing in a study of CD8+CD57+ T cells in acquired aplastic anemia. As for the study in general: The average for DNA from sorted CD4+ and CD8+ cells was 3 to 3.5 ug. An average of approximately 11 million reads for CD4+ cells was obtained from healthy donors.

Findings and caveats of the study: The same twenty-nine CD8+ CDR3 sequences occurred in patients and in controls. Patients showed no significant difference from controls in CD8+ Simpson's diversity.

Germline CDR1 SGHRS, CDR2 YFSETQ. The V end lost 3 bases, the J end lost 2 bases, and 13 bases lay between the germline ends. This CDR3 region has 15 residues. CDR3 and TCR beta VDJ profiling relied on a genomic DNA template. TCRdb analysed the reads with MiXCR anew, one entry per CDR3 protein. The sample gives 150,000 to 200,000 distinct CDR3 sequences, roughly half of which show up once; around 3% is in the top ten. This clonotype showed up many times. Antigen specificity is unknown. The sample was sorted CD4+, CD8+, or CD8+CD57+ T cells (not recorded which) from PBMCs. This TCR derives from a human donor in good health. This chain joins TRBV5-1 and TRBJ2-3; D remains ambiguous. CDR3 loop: CASSWAATTTDTQYF. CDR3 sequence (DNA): TGCGCCAGCAGCTGGGCAGCGACGACCACAGATACGCAGTATTTT.